The rows below give T cell receptor beta chains drawn from one sample of a study of cytomegalovirus exposure and HLA in healthy donors. Some clones are missing from TCRdb's copy, which holds only in-frame ones; the method was immunoSEQ multiplex PCR. The sample holds tens of thousands of clones, 78% seen once. The specimen sequenced was PBMCs. These receptors all stem from a woman in her 40s in good health and CMV-seronegative. Both conserved end residues are trimmed from each CDR3. The D gene is left open where the match is weak.

ASSLGTSGPYNEQF	TRBJ2-1	TRBD2	TRBV5-1
ASSLSAPGWREVRGEQF	TRBJ2-1	TRBD2	TRBV27
ASSLRALAGGRNEQF	TRBJ2-1	TRBD2	TRBV14
ASGDRGGQPQH	TRBJ1-5	TRBD1	TRBV2
ASSQSMDRGKKETQY	TRBJ2-5	TRBD1	TRBV16
ATSRELNQPQH	TRBJ1-5	-	TRBV15
ASSYPGGAGTDTQY	TRBJ2-3	-	TRBV6-5
ASSWTGGNTEAF	TRBJ1-1	TRBD1	TRBV7-2
ASSERGEISYEQY	-	-	TRBV6-1
ASSARESDEQF	TRBJ2-1	-	TRBV6-4
SARGAERYT	TRBJ1-2	-	TRBV20-1
ASSFSFDTQY	TRBJ2-3	-	TRBV28
ASSILWTGSSYNEQF	TRBJ2-1	TRBD1	TRBV27
ASSIKNQYQETQY	TRBJ2-5	-	TRBV5-4
ASSGQNNEQF	TRBJ2-1	-	TRBV25-1
ASSFGGSGANVLT	TRBJ2-6	-	TRBV27
ASSVSPQEDQPQH	TRBJ1-5	-	TRBV9
ASSVARQGPYGYT	TRBJ1-2	TRBD1	TRBV9
ASSWGPGNTIY	TRBJ1-3	-	TRBV11-3
ASRNEREMGETQY	TRBJ2-5	TRBD2	TRBV19
ASRDLTTYNEQF	TRBJ2-1	-	TRBV6-5
ASTPAGGQPQH	TRBJ1-5	-	TRBV19
ASSVGSGRQGLIYNDNEQF	TRBJ2-1	TRBD1	TRBV9
ASSGGTSVTYEQY	TRBJ2-7	TRBD2	TRBV9
ASSTRGWTQSEQF	TRBJ2-1	-	TRBV21-1
ASSPTGNQPQH	TRBJ1-5	-	TRBV6-1
ASSEKLAGGETQY	TRBJ2-5	TRBD2	TRBV2
ASSQVGGGSSGNTIY	TRBJ1-3	-	TRBV4-3
ASSPIGQGRRGTQH	TRBJ1-5	TRBD1	TRBV28
ASSSSGQLGYT	TRBJ1-2	-	TRBV28
ASSLRGTNTEAF	TRBJ1-1	-	TRBV5-1
SVDSSGSSYNEQF	TRBJ2-1	TRBD2	TRBV29-1
ASSALEAGLFSEQF	TRBJ2-1	TRBD2	TRBV6-1
ASSISWGLAVAKNIQY	TRBJ2-4	TRBD2	TRBV19
ASSFLVGTQY	TRBJ2-3	-	TRBV7-9
ASSRSGRAIETQY	TRBJ2-5	TRBD2	TRBV2
ASSAGGSYEQY	-	TRBD1	TRBV6-1
ASSQVSEQF	TRBJ2-1	-	TRBV2
ASSLGGLSYNEQF	TRBJ2-1	-	TRBV5-8
ASSPPGGPDTQY	TRBJ2-3	-	TRBV18
ASNPWGGTGEEKLF	TRBJ1-4	TRBD1	TRBV28
ATSRDGGNNEQF	TRBJ2-1	-	TRBV15
ASSLALAEVTDTQY	TRBJ2-3	-	TRBV7-9
ASSFQGGTTDTQY	TRBJ2-3	TRBD1	TRBV7-8
ASSYQGMAGNQPQH	TRBJ1-5	-	TRBV6-6
ASSPHYGPYEQY	-	-	TRBV5-5
ASSVETRDNEQF	TRBJ2-1	-	TRBV9
ASSLELAYEQF	TRBJ2-1	-	TRBV7-8
ASSSADTQY	TRBJ2-3	-	TRBV5-4
ASRNTGYNEQF	TRBJ2-1	-	TRBV28
ASSAASGSSYNEQF	TRBJ2-1	TRBD2	TRBV7-2
ASSDILGTGWLF	TRBJ2-2	TRBD1	TRBV6-1
ASSTGQIYGYT	TRBJ1-2	TRBD1	TRBV6-6
ASRLADTDTQY	TRBJ2-3	TRBD2	TRBV6-6